This TCR beta chain was recorded in a study of PD-L1 blockade in urothelial cancer. Per germline, CDR1 SGHRS and CDR2 YFSETQ. The V and J ends lost 2 bases and 7 bases, in that order; junction bases with no gene match: 9. This CDR3 is 15 amino acids long. Each patient contributed between 1 and 8 total time points of blood mononuclear cells, pretreatment and during treatment. TCR analog templates of synthetic origin were spiked into each PCR. TCRdb's table, derived via immunoSEQ multiplex PCR, lists solely in-frame clones and lacks some. The table records under 35,000 clones, approximately 87% of them present only once.

Specimen: PBMCs, collected around atezolizumab (anti-PD-L1) treatment. The receptor was derived from a man aged 50 to 59 with urothelial cancer. This chain uses TRBV5-1 with TRBJ2-1, with TRBD2 matching over 7 bases. DNA for the CDR3: TGCGCCAGCAGCTTTAGACCTAGCGGAAGTAATGAGCAGTTCTTC. This sequence encodes CASSFRPSGSNEQFF. Looking up the rest from reference TRBV5-1 and TRBJ2-1 gives the full variable domain: KAGVTQTPRYLIKTRGQQVTLSCSPISGHRSVSWYQQTPGQGLQFLFEYFSETQRNKGNFPGRFSGRQFSNSRSEMNVSTLELGDSALYLCASSFRPSGSNEQFFGPGTRLTVL.